Shown below are 23 T cell receptor beta chains from a single sample sequenced in a study of beta chain features in type 1 diabetes. Study-wide findings and caveats: Moderately but significantly shorter TCRB CDR3s were found in Type 1 diabetes patients in all four CD4+ subsets.

TCRB transcripts that were expressed got sequenced, as all of the isolated RNA had been reverse transcribed. Sequencing was performed with immunoSEQ multiplex PCR; in TCRdb, only in-frame clones are kept and a portion is missing. This sample carries over 150,000 clones, approximately 8.1% of them seen once, and the ten largest clones take 0.5%. The antigens of these receptors remain unknown. Material for sequencing was central memory CD4+ T cells from blood. Source of these receptors: a man aged 18 to 35 with type 1 diabetes.

This chain uses TRBV5-1 with TRBJ2-3, with 13 bases fitting TRBD2. Germline-derived CDR1 and CDR2 are SGHRS and YFSETQ. CDR3 length: 15 residues. V shed 4 bases and J 6 bases; nucleotides not matched to a gene: 5. CDR3 DNA: TGCGCCAGCAGCGCAGGGACTAGCGGGATCGATACGCAGTATTTT. Translated: CASSAGTSGIDTQYF.

With respect to this clone: An end of the junction differs from the germline gene, which may be a read error. This sequence joins TRBV30 and TRBJ2-1; the match to TRBD1 covers 11 bases. This CDR3 is 13 amino acids long. Germline V gives CDR1 GTSNPN, CDR2 SVGIG (reference sequence). This chain's CDR3 is CAWSGQGALFRVF. The CDR3 DNA reads as TGTGCCTGGTCCGGACAGGGGGCGCTTTTTCGGGTCTTC.

A few counts support this clone. The CDR3 is CAWNEQANTEAFF. The CDR3 DNA reads TGTGCCTGGAATGAACAGGCGAACACTGAAGCTTTCTTT. This sequence joins TRBV30 and TRBJ1-1, with D possibly being TRBD1 (5 bases). The length of the CDR3 is 13 residues. Per germline, CDR1 GTSNPN and CDR2 SVGIG (reference sequence). V lost 4 bases and J lost 1, with 10 bases in between.

In this sample, this clone turned up a few times. The V and J genes are TRBV9 and TRBJ2-2, with a possible D match to TRBD2 (5 bases). The CDR3 contains 16 residues. Germline lookup yields CDR1 SGDLS and CDR2 YYNGEE. Deletions cut 3 bases from V and 2 bases from J, with 14 bases between. The CDR3 nucleotides are TGTGCCAGCAGCGCGACGTCCCCGGGAAACACCGGGGAGCTGTTTTTT. Amino acids: CASSATSPGNTGELFF.

This clone was seen a few times. The CDR3 bases are TGTGCCAGCAGCCAAGCCCTCCCAGATACGCAGTATTTT. Its protein product is CASSQALPDTQYF. The chain employs TRBV7-9 and TRBJ2-3; no definite D call. This CDR3 has 13 amino acids. Trimming removed 5 bases at V and 4 bases at J, with 10 bases between. Germline V lookup: CDR1 SEHNR, CDR2 FQNEAQ (reference sequence). The variable domain in full, with the rest retrieved from reference TRBV7-9 and TRBJ2-3, is DTGVSQNPRHKITKRGQNVTFRCDPISEHNRLYWYRQTLGQGPEFLTYFQNEAQLEKSRLLSDRFSAERPKGSFSTLEIQRTEQGDSAMYLCASSQALPDTQYFGPGTRLTVL.

The table lists this clone with many counts. This chain links TRBV4-2 with TRBJ2-3; D is uncertain. CDR1 and CDR2 (germline): LGHNA, YNFKEQ. V was pared by 1 base and J by 4 bases, with 6 bases between. The CDR3 runs 13 residues. The CDR3 is CASSQALPDTQYF. CDR3 in DNA: TGTGCCAGCAGCCAAGCCCTCCCAGATACGCAGTATTTT.

In this sample, this clone turned up a few times. This chain joins TRBV19 and TRBJ2-3, with D possibly matching TRBD2 (5 bases). The germline CDR1 and CDR2 sequences are LNHDA and SQIVND (reference sequence). The CDR3 is 13 amino acids. The V and J ends lost 0 bases and 8 bases respectively, with 9 bases between them. The CDR3, as DNA: TGTGCCAGTAGTATAGATTCCGGAGGTACGCAGTATTTT. Protein product: CASSIDSGGTQYF.

This clone was seen only a few times. V is TRBV4-1 and J is TRBJ2-1; 8 positions match TRBD2. The CDR3 is 14 residues long. The J segment lost 5 bases and the V segment lost 4 bases, leaving 4 bases of the junction unmatched. Germline V CDR1 and CDR2: MGHRA, YSYEKL. The CDR3: CASSRSLADNEQFF. DNA for the CDR3: TGCGCCAGCAGCCGATCACTAGCGGACAATGAGCAGTTCTTC.

The chain joins TRBV30 to TRBJ1-1; D ambiguous. The CDR3 has 11 amino acids. CDR1 GTSNPN and CDR2 SVGIG come from the germline V gene (reference sequence). V gave up 1 base and J gave up 11 bases, with 11 bases separating them. CDR3 protein: CAWSGGGEAFF. DNA of the CDR3: TGTGCCTGGAGTGGAGGCGGAGAGGCTTTCTTT. The whole variable domain, filled in from reference TRBV30 and TRBJ1-1, reads SQTIHQWPATLVQPVGSPLSLECTVEGTSNPNLYWYRQAAGRGLQLLFYSVGIGQISSEVPQNLSASRPQDRQFILSSKKLLLSDSGFYLCAWSGGGEAFFGQGTRLTVV.

The V gene is TRBV7-2, the J gene TRBJ1-2; maybe TRBD1 (6 bases). V lost 1 base to trimming and J lost 3 bases, with 12 bases between them. The CDR3 runs 15 residues. From germline, CDR1 is SGHTA and CDR2 FQGNSA. The chain's CDR3 is CASSLDRAPYYGYTF. In DNA form, the CDR3 reads TGTGCCAGCAGCTTAGACAGGGCTCCGTACTATGGCTACACCTTC.

The rearrangement links TRBV2 to TRBJ1-1; D is unresolved. Trimming stripped 7 bases from V and 2 bases from J, with 5 bases between. The CDR3 totals 11 residues. The germline V gene has CDR1 SNHLY and CDR2 FYNNEI. Written as DNA, the CDR3 is TGTGCCAGCACCTATAACACTGAAGCTTTCTTT. Protein product: CASTYNTEAFF.

In this sample, this clone turned up a few times. The chain couples TRBV27 to TRBJ1-1; no definite D call. V was cut by 2 bases and J by 1 base, with 8 bases left in between. The CDR3 is made up of 14 amino acids. From germline, CDR1 is MNHEY and CDR2 SMNVEV (reference sequence). The CDR3 loop is CASSLIGRNTEAFF. Written as DNA, the CDR3 is TGTGCCAGCAGTTTAATCGGGAGGAACACTGAAGCTTTCTTT.

There are a few counts of this clone. Different DNA sequences within this sample yield the same CDR3. The chain is built from TRBV10-2 and TRBJ2-5, with D possibly TRBD2 on 5 matching bases. Germline lookup yields CDR1 WSHSY and CDR2 SAAADI. V was clipped by 2 bases and J by 5 bases, with 9 bases between them. The length of the CDR3 is 13 residues. The CDR3 DNA sequence: TGCGCCAGCAGTGAGCGGGGAAGGGAGACCCAGTACTTC. Translated, it gives CASSERGRETQYF.

Details on this clone: Distinct nucleotide sequences in the sample also encode this CDR3. V gene TRBV5-1 combines with J gene TRBJ2-1; 8 nucleotides align to TRBD2. Trimming cost V 0 bases and J 0 bases; bases outside gene matches: 2. This CDR3 comprises 16 residues. Germline CDR1 is SGHRS and CDR2 is YFSETQ. In DNA, the CDR3 is TGCGCCAGCAGCTTGGCCGGGACTAGCTCCTACAATGAGCAGTTCTTC. This translates into CASSLAGTSSYNEQFF.

This chain connects TRBV9 to TRBJ2-6, with D hard to call. The CDR3 sequence is 14 residues long. Trimming took off 4 bases at V and 0 bases at J, with 5 bases between the two ends. Germline assignment: CDR1 SGDLS and CDR2 YYNGEE. CDR3 nucleotides: TGTGCCAGCAGCCTTGTCTCTGGGGCCAACGTCCTGACTTTC. It encodes CASSLVSGANVLTF.

This clone occurred a few times. The chain links TRBV28 to TRBJ1-1, with D unresolved. V was trimmed by 2 bases and J by 4 bases, leaving 5 bases between them. The CDR3 has 12 residues. The germline gives CDR1 MDHEN, CDR2 SYDVKM. CDR3 coding DNA: TGTGCCAGCAGTTTACAGTTCACTGAAGCTTTCTTT. This gives the protein CASSLQFTEAFF.

This clone was counted a few times. The chain couples TRBV4-2 to TRBJ2-5, with a possible D match to TRBD1 (7 bases). The CDR3 runs 15 residues. V shed 5 bases and J shed 5 bases, with 18 bases lying between them. Germline CDR1 reads LGHNA; CDR2 reads YNFKEQ. The CDR3 nucleotides read TGTGCCAGCAGCTTATCTGGAGGGGGCTACGAGACCCAGTACTTC. Its translation: CASSLSGGGYETQYF.

The sample holds a few counts of this clone. This chain joins TRBV18 and TRBJ2-1; TRBD2 matches at 7 bases. V shed 6 bases, J shed 1 base, and the junction held 9 bases outside the gene matches. This CDR3 is built from 16 residues. Germline assignment: CDR1 KGHSH and CDR2 LQKENI. The CDR3 protein is CASSQKRDSSYNEQFF. CDR3 bases: TGTGCCAGCTCTCAGAAGCGGGATTCTTCCTACAATGAGCAGTTCTTC.

CDR3 bases: TGCAGCGTTGACGGGGGGGACTCCTACGAGCAGTACTTC. Translation gives CSVDGGDSYEQYF. The chain joins TRBV29-1 to TRBJ2-7; 8 bases align to TRBD2. CDR1 SQVTM and CDR2 ANQGSEA come from the germline V gene. This CDR3 contains 13 residues. Losses at the gene ends were 3 bases for V and 0 bases for J; bases not matched to a gene: 1.

The CDR3 region has the DNA TGCGCCAGCAGCCAAGCGGGCGACAGAATCTACGAGCAGTACTTC. Translating it yields CASSQAGDRIYEQYF. V is TRBV4-3 and J is TRBJ2-7; D perhaps matches TRBD1 (5 bases). Germline V CDR1 and CDR2: LGHNA, YSLEER. Trimming shortened V by 1 base and J by 3 bases, and 13 bases separated the two germline ends. The CDR3 covers 15 residues.

Here the CDR3 reads CASSQGSAAGGGPETQYF. The DNA of the CDR3 is TGCGCCAGCAGCCAAGGGTCGGCCGCGGGCGGGGGGCCAGAGACCCAGTACTTC. This chain joins TRBV4-3 and TRBJ2-5; 8 nucleotides align to TRBD2. This CDR3 spans 18 amino acids. CDR1 and CDR2 from the germline V gene are LGHNA and YSLEER. Trimming took 1 base from V and 4 from J; bases not matched to a gene: 14.

This clone appeared a few times. CDR3 sequence: CASSPEGSSGRLSYEQYF. Written as DNA, the CDR3 is TGTGCCAGCTCCCCCGAAGGCTCTAGCGGGAGGTTATCCTACGAGCAGTACTTC. This chain uses TRBV18 with TRBJ2-7; 11 bases align to TRBD2. The CDR3 extends over 18 amino acids. Germline CDR1 is KGHSH and CDR2 is LQKENI. With V trimmed by 6 bases and J by 1 base, 14 bases remained unmatched.

The chain combines TRBV16 with TRBJ2-1; D remains unclear. Germline values: CDR1 KGHSY, CDR2 FQNENV. The CDR3 runs to 12 residues. Trimming took off 1 base at V and 5 bases at J, with 3 bases between the two ends. The CDR3 here is CASSQLDNEQFF. The CDR3 DNA reads TGTGCCAGCAGCCAATTAGACAATGAGCAGTTCTTC.